Following are 31 T cell receptor beta chains from one sample sequenced in a study of blood T cell repertoires in COVID-19. Libraries were prepared by immunoSEQ multiplex PCR; TCRdb keeps only in-frame clonotypes and omits some of them. The sample has 280,000 or so clones, approximately 83% seen once. The sample was peripheral blood. The receptor set was obtained from a woman in her twenties or thirties who had recovered from COVID-19.

The rearrangement uses TRBV21-1 and TRBJ1-3. TRBV21-1 is deemed a pseudogene. The CDR3 has 21 amino acids. CDR3 nucleotide sequence: TGTGCCAGCAGCAAGTCTTCTGTGCAACCCACTAATCGGCTCTCTGGAAACACCATATATTTT. Its protein product is CASSKSSVQPTNRLSGNTIYF.

The chain couples TRBV11-2 to TRBJ2-7; the match to TRBD1 covers 7 bases. J was trimmed by 7 bases and V by 2 bases; bases with no gene match: 11. Per the germline V gene, CDR1 is SGHAT and CDR2 is FQNNGV. This CDR3 is 15 amino acids long. CDR3 nucleotides: TGTGCCAGCAGCTTAAAAGGGACAGCGATTGGGGAGCAGTACTTC. Residues: CASSLKGTAIGEQYF.

This chain connects TRBV21-1 to TRBJ1-2; the table calls TRBD1, which could not be checked here. TRBV21-1 is a documented pseudogene. The CDR3 consists of 13 residues. DNA of the CDR3: TGTGCCGGAAGGACAGGGATCAACTATGGCTACACCTTC. Protein sequence: CAGRTGINYGYTF.

The J gene is TRBJ1-4, the V gene TRBV5-6; maybe TRBD1 (6 bases). The CDR3 loop spans 14 amino acids. V was shortened by 0 bases and J by 8 bases, with 11 bases between the two germline ends. CDR1 is SGHDT, CDR2 YYEEEE, per germline. CDR3 sequence: CASSLAGGTEKLFF. In DNA, the CDR3 is TGTGCCAGCAGCTTGGCCGGTGGGACAGAAAAACTGTTTTTT.

The V and J genes are TRBV5-4 and TRBJ2-7; TRBD1 aligns across 9 bases. The CDR3 covers 15 residues. With V trimmed by 3 bases and J by 4 bases, 8 bases remained unmatched. Looked up from germline, CDR1 is SGHNT and CDR2 is YYREEE (reference sequence). The CDR3 sequence: CASSYLDRGGYEQYF. The CDR3 nucleotides read TGTGCCAGCAGCTACCTCGACAGGGGGGGTTACGAGCAGTACTTC.

In this sample, this clone turned up a few times. J is TRBJ1-3 and V is TRBV2, with a weak D call TRBD1 (5 bases). Trimming shortened V by 2 bases and J by 4 bases, and 12 bases separated the two germline ends. CDR1 SNHLY and CDR2 FYNNEI come from the germline V gene. This CDR3 comprises 15 residues. DNA of the CDR3: TGTGCCAGCAGTGAATTGGGGGGAGGAGGAAACACCATATATTTT. Translated, it gives CASSELGGGGNTIYF. The complete variable domain, with remaining parts taken from reference TRBV2 and TRBJ1-3, reads EPEVTQTPSHQVTQMGQEVILRCVPISNHLYFYWYRQILGQKVEFLVSFYNNEISEKSEIFDDQFSVERPDGSNFTLKIRSTKLEDSAMYFCASSELGGGGNTIYFGEGSWLTVV.

The genes are TRBV28 and TRBJ2-7; unclear D gene. Between the trimmed V and J ends, which lost 5 bases and 2 bases, there was a span of 16 bases. Germline assignment: CDR1 MDHEN and CDR2 SYDVKM. The CDR3 totals 15 residues. The CDR3 sequence: CASSPNSWRAYEQYF. CDR3 DNA: TGTGCCAGCAGTCCTAATTCCTGGAGAGCCTACGAGCAGTACTTC.

The V and J genes are TRBV11-3 and TRBJ2-1, with a weak D call TRBD2 (5 bases). Germline V lookup: CDR1 SGHNT, CDR2 YENEEA. The CDR3 runs 15 residues. V was trimmed by 0 bases and J by 0 bases, leaving 6 bases between them. CDR3 amino acids: CASSLDSGSYNEQFF. The CDR3, as DNA: TGTGCCAGCAGCTTAGACAGCGGCTCCTACAATGAGCAGTTCTTC.

The chain employs TRBV7-2 and TRBJ2-3, with 9 bases aligning to TRBD2. CDR3 length: 16 residues. The V and J ends lost 3 bases and 1 base, in that order; junction bases with no gene match: 5. CDR1 SGHTA and CDR2 FQGNSA come from the germline V gene. This chain's CDR3 is CASSLAGGPGTDTQYF. The CDR3 DNA sequence: TGTGCCAGCAGCTTGGCGGGAGGGCCGGGCACAGATACGCAGTATTTT.

J is TRBJ2-7 and V is TRBV6-2 or TRBV6-3; 9 bases are a match to TRBD1. V gave up 4 bases and J gave up 2 bases; unmatched junction bases: 3. CDR1 MNHEY and CDR2 SVGEGT come from the germline V gene. This CDR3 is 14 amino acids long. In nucleotides, the CDR3 is TGTGCCAGCAGTTTTAGACAGGGGGCCTACGAGCAGTACTTC. This codes for CASSFRQGAYEQYF.

The rearrangement links TRBV2 to TRBJ1-1; D not certain. The CDR3 runs 13 residues. With 5 bases removed from V and 5 bases from J, the gap between germline ends came to 12 bases. The germline gives CDR1 SNHLY, CDR2 FYNNEI. The CDR3 nucleotides are TGTGCCAGCAGTCTCGGGGAAGGGACTGAAGCTTTCTTT. The encoded protein is CASSLGEGTEAFF. The whole variable domain, filled in from reference TRBV2 and TRBJ1-1, reads EPEVTQTPSHQVTQMGQEVILRCVPISNHLYFYWYRQILGQKVEFLVSFYNNEISEKSEIFDDQFSVERPDGSNFTLKIRSTKLEDSAMYFCASSLGEGTEAFFGQGTRLTVV.

The chain carries TRBV2 and TRBJ2-3, with no clear D. V gave up 3 bases and J gave up 1 base, with 14 bases separating them. The CDR3 is 16 residues long. CDR1 is SNHLY, CDR2 FYNNEI, per germline. The CDR3 spells CASSEGLAARTDTQYF. The CDR3 DNA reads as TGTGCCAGCAGTGAGGGTCTGGCGGCCCGCACAGATACGCAGTATTTT.

This chain joins TRBV16 and TRBJ2-1; a possible D gene is TRBD2 (5 bases). CDR3 length: 14 amino acids. V lost 0 bases and J 8 bases, leaving 11 bases between the germline ends. Germline values: CDR1 KGHSY, CDR2 FQNENV. CDR3 in amino acids: CASSQSPSLHEQFF. The CDR3 bases are TGTGCCAGCAGCCAATCGCCTAGCCTCCATGAGCAGTTCTTC.

The rearrangement joins TRBV7-2 to TRBJ2-3; D gene uncertain. V was pared by 0 bases and J by 0 bases, with 13 bases between. The CDR3 length is 17 residues. CDR1 is SGHTA and CDR2 is FQGNSA in the germline V gene. CDR3 protein: CASSLATTPVSTDTQYF. The CDR3 DNA sequence: TGTGCCAGCAGCTTAGCGACAACCCCGGTGAGCACAGATACGCAGTATTTT. The entire variable domain, with the rest obtained from reference TRBV7-2 and TRBJ2-3, is as follows: GAGVSQSPSNKVTEKGKDVELRCDPISGHTALYWYRQSLGQGLEFLIYFQGNSAPDKSGLPSDRFSAERTGGSVSTLTIQRTQQEDSAVYLCASSLATTPVSTDTQYFGPGTRLTVL.

The chain couples TRBV24-1 to TRBJ2-7; no clear D. V lost 7 bases and J lost 0, with 9 bases in between. The CDR3 covers 13 residues. Germline values: CDR1 KGHDR, CDR2 SFDVKD. The CDR3 region has the DNA TGTGCCACCAGCCCCGCGGACTCCTACGAGCAGTACTTC. It translates to CATSPADSYEQYF.

This clone was seen a handful of times. The chain uses TRBV19 and TRBJ1-2, with D possibly being TRBD1 (5 bases). Trimming cost V 1 base and J 8 bases, with 14 bases left between them. CDR1 is LNHDA, CDR2 SQIVND, per germline (reference sequence). The CDR3 contains 14 residues. The CDR3 DNA sequence: TGTGCCAGTAGTATAGGGGGGGACGGAGGCGGCTACACCTTC. Translating gives CASSIGGDGGGYTF.

The CDR3 protein is CASSPRTSGFFYNEQFF. CDR3 sequence (DNA): TGTGCCAGCAGCCCGCGGACTAGCGGGTTTTTCTACAATGAGCAGTTCTTC. The V and J genes are TRBV11-2 and TRBJ2-1; 11 positions match TRBD2. Germline-derived CDR1 and CDR2 are SGHAT and FQNNGV. V lost 5 bases and J lost 3; bases outside the gene matches: 9. The CDR3 runs 17 residues.

This clone was seen just once. This rearrangement joins TRBV6-5 to TRBJ2-7; no definite D call. The CDR3 length is 14 residues. Germline V gene data show CDR1 as MNHEY and CDR2 as SVGAGI. V was shortened by 4 bases and J by 5 bases, with 15 bases between the two germline ends. The CDR3 protein is CASSFIITVNEQYF. The CDR3 nucleotides read TGTGCCAGCAGTTTCATAATAACAGTCAACGAGCAGTACTTC.

This chain links TRBV4-1 with TRBJ2-4; 9 bases are a match to TRBD1. V lost 2 bases to trimming and J lost 8 bases; unmatched junction nucleotides: 10. CDR1 is MGHRA and CDR2 is YSYEKL in the germline V gene. This CDR3 contains 16 residues. CDR3 bases: TGCGCCAGCAGCCAATTTCCGGGACAGGGCTCTGACATTCAGTACTTC. Translation gives CASSQFPGQGSDIQYF.

This rearrangement joins TRBV6-5 to TRBJ1-2; D is ambiguous. The CDR3 has 14 amino acids. The germline V gene has CDR1 MNHEY and CDR2 SVGAGI. Deletions cut 6 bases from V and 4 bases from J, with 15 bases between. CDR3 nucleotide sequence: TGTGCCAGCAGCCCCTCGAGTCTACCCTATGGCTACACCTTC. Encoded protein: CASSPSSLPYGYTF.

The genes are TRBV7-9 and TRBJ2-1; maybe TRBD2 (5 bases). With 5 bases removed from V and 12 bases from J, the gap between germline ends came to 14 bases. The CDR3 has 12 amino acids. Germline V CDR1 and CDR2: SEHNR, FQNEAQ (reference sequence). The CDR3 DNA sequence: TGTGCCAGCAGCCAGTTATTTGGAGGGCAGTTCTTC. Protein product: CASSQLFGGQFF.

The chain is built from TRBV19 and TRBJ2-3; TRBD2 matches at 7 bases. The CDR3 totals 14 residues. CDR1 LNHDA and CDR2 SQIVND come from the germline V gene (reference sequence). V was clipped by 5 bases and J by 8 bases; unmatched bases: 10. CDR3 DNA: TGTGCCAGTAGTGGGGAGGGACCCTCCGCTACGCAGTATTTT. Translated, it gives CASSGEGPSATQYF.

This rearrangement joins TRBV11-3 to TRBJ1-1; 9 bases map to TRBD1. The CDR3 runs to 14 residues. The V gene's germline CDR1 is SGHNT and CDR2 YENEEA. Trimming removed 5 bases from V and 4 bases from J; junction bases left unmatched: 5. CDR3 loop: CASSPGQGRTEAFF. CDR3 bases: TGTGCCAGCAGCCCGGGACAGGGTCGCACTGAAGCTTTCTTT.

This clone was seen once. DNA of the CDR3: TGTGCCAGCAGCTTTAGCGGGGACCTCACAGATACGCAGTATTTT. It translates to CASSFSGDLTDTQYF. The chain carries TRBV5-4 and TRBJ2-3, with 8 bases aligning to TRBD2. In germline, CDR1 is SGHNT, CDR2 YYREEE (reference sequence). The length of the CDR3 is 15 residues. V lost 2 bases to trimming and J lost 2 bases; unmatched junction nucleotides: 4.

V and J are TRBV7-6 and TRBJ2-2; D call uncertain. The CDR3 is made up of 13 amino acids. Trimming left V 3 bases short and J 2 bases short, with 4 bases between. Germline CDR1 is SGHVS and CDR2 is FNYEAQ. CDR3 nucleotides: TGTGCCAGCAGCTTTTCTAACACCGGGGAGCTGTTTTTT. It encodes CASSFSNTGELFF.

The sample holds one count of this clone. V and J are TRBV3-1 (or the pseudogene TRBV3-2) and TRBJ2-2; 7 positions match TRBD2. The CDR3 is 16 residues long. Losses at the gene ends were 4 bases for V and 7 bases for J; bases not matched to a gene: 12. The germline gives CDR1 LGHDT, CDR2 YNNKEL (reference sequence). Written as DNA, the CDR3 is TGTGCCAGCAGCCTTTCCTGGGAGGGAGTGGACGGGGAGCTGTTTTTT. Translated, it gives CASSLSWEGVDGELFF.

This clone was seen only once. The rearrangement uses TRBV4-1 and TRBJ2-7, with D possibly being TRBD2 (6 bases). Trimming removed 1 base from V and 2 bases from J, with 12 bases in between. The length of the CDR3 is 15 residues. The germline V gene encodes CDR1 MGHRA and CDR2 YSYEKL. The CDR3 DNA sequence: TGCGCCAGCAGCCAAGGCGGGGCGGGGACCTACGAGCAGTACTTC. Translating gives CASSQGGAGTYEQYF.

CDR3 DNA: TGTGCCAGCAGTACGGGGGACGGTGCATACGAGCAGTACTTC. Translation: CASSTGDGAYEQYF. The chain carries TRBV6-6 and TRBJ2-7; the D gene is possibly TRBD2 (6 bases). CDR1 is MNHNY and CDR2 is SVGAGI in the germline V gene (reference sequence). The CDR3 has 14 residues. V was clipped by 5 bases and J by 4 bases, with 15 bases between them.

This rearrangement joins TRBV5-1 to TRBJ1-1; no firm D call. Between the trimmed V and J ends, which lost 0 bases and 1 base, there was a span of 7 bases. The CDR3 length is 14 residues. The germline gives CDR1 SGHRS, CDR2 YFSETQ. The CDR3 sequence is CASSLGHQNTEAFF. The CDR3 coding sequence is TGCGCCAGCAGCTTGGGACACCAGAACACTGAAGCTTTCTTT.

V is TRBV19 and J is TRBJ1-1; tentatively, D is TRBD1 (5 bases). Trimming left V 5 bases short and J 1 base short, with 5 bases between. Germline V gives CDR1 LNHDA, CDR2 SQIVND (reference sequence). The CDR3 totals 12 residues. CDR3 sequence: CASSQGNTEAFF. As DNA, the CDR3 is TGTGCCAGTAGTCAGGGGAACACTGAAGCTTTCTTT. The full variable domain, completed using reference TRBV19 and TRBJ1-1, is DGGITQSPKYLFRKEGQNVTLSCEQNLNHDAMYWYRQDPGQGLRLIYYSQIVNDFQKGDIAEGYSVSREKKESFPLTVTSAQKNPTAFYLCASSQGNTEAFFGQGTRLTVV.

CDR3 coding DNA: TGTGCCAGCAGCCCCGGAGGGAATGAGCAGTTCTTC. It codes for CASSPGGNEQFF. This chain joins TRBV13 and TRBJ2-1; D may be TRBD2 (6 bases). Germline CDR1 reads PRHDT; CDR2 reads FYEKMQ (reference sequence). The CDR3 runs 12 residues. V was shortened by 5 bases and J by 7 bases, with 9 bases between the two germline ends.